The rows below give T cell receptor beta chains drawn from one sample of a study of blood T cell repertoires in COVID-19. The data were produced by immunoSEQ multiplex PCR, yet TCRdb's version contains in-frame clones alone and is incomplete. The sample has 35,000 to 45,000 clones, around nine tenths seen once. The sample was peripheral blood. These receptors originate from a human donor in a cohort sampled during active COVID-19. CDR3s include the opening cysteine and the closing phenylalanine or tryptophan. The D gene is left open where the match is weak. Clone size is given for some rows only: seen once, a few or many times, or a class if the clone is expanded.

cdr3_nt cdr3_aa clone_size v_call d_call j_call
TGTGCCAGCAGAGGAGACAGGGCTACTAATCAGCCCCAGCATTTT CASRGDRATNQPQHF . TRBV2 TRBD1 TRBJ1-5
TGTGCCAGCAGAGTACAGGGGGGGCTTCAAGAGACCCAGTACTTC CASRVQGGLQETQYF once TRBV6-5 . TRBJ2-5
TGCGCCAGCAGCCAAGATCGTGGGCAGGGAAACCTCCAGCATTTT CASSQDRGQGNLQHF . TRBV4-1 . TRBJ1-5
TGCGCCAGCTCCAGGGTGCGTTCGGATGAAAAACTGTTTTTT CASSRVRSDEKLFF . TRBV10-2 . TRBJ1-4
TGCGCCAGCAGCCCCCGGGGCTACAATGAGCAGTTCTTC CASSPRGYNEQFF . TRBV5-1 . TRBJ2-1
TGTGCCAGCAGCTTGGGCAGCTCTGGAAACACCATATATTTT CASSLGSSGNTIYF . TRBV7-8 . TRBJ1-3
TGTGCCAGCAGCTTGATGGGAGCCAACTATGGCTACACCTTC CASSLMGANYGYTF . TRBV5-4 . TRBJ1-2
TGCGCCAGCAGCCAAGATCAGGGGACGACTGGTGGCTTGAATGAAAAACTGTTTTTT CASSQDQGTTGGLNEKLFF . TRBV4-1 . TRBJ1-4
TGTGCCAGCAGCCGGGACAGGGATCGCTCACCCCTCCACTTT CASSRDRDRSPLHF few TRBV4-2 TRBD1 TRBJ1-6
TGTGCCAGCAGCGTAGAAGGACTAGCGGGGGGACGCTCCTACAATGAGCAGTTCTTC CASSVEGLAGGRSYNEQFF . TRBV9 TRBD2 TRBJ2-1
TGTGCCAGCAGCAGACTAGCGGGGGGGACCGGGGAGCTGTTTTTT CASSRLAGGTGELFF . TRBV6-5 TRBD2 TRBJ2-2
TGTGCCAGCAATCCGAGGGCAGGTGGGGCAGATACGCAGTATTTT CASNPRAGGADTQYF . TRBV5-6 . TRBJ2-3
TGTGCCAGCGGGCTAGCGGGGGGCTTACCCGTGGAGACCCAGTACTTC CASGLAGGLPVETQYF . TRBV28 TRBD2 TRBJ2-5
TGTGCCAGTACCTATAATCCTAACTATGGCTACACCTTC CASTYNPNYGYTF . TRBV19 . TRBJ1-2
TGTGCCAGCAGGGCGGGACTAGCGGGCTACGAGCAGTACTTC CASRAGLAGYEQYF . TRBV6-5 TRBD2 TRBJ2-7
TGTGCCAGCAGTGACTGGCGGGGGGGCCACAATGAGCAGTTCTTC CASSDWRGGHNEQFF . TRBV6-4 TRBD2 TRBJ2-1
TGCAGTGCTAGTTCTGGGGCAAACGCCTTAGCCTACGAGCAGTACTTC CSASSGANALAYEQYF . TRBV20-1 . TRBJ2-7
TGTGCCAGCAGCGCACAGGGTGGCATTCAGTACTTC CASSAQGGIQYF . TRBV11-3 . TRBJ2-4
TGTGCCAGCAGACAGGGTTGGAACACTGAAGCTTTCTTT CASRQGWNTEAFF . TRBV27 . TRBJ1-1
TGTGCCAGCAGCTCCGGGTGGGTCAGCCGGGGAGGCTACACCTTC CASSSGWVSRGGYTF . TRBV7-2 . TRBJ1-2
TGCGCCAGCAGCTTGGCGGGACTAGCGGGGTACACAGATACGCAGTATTTT CASSLAGLAGYTDTQYF . TRBV5-1 TRBD2 TRBJ2-3
TGTGCCACCCCAGGCAGGGCCTACGAGCAGTACTTC CATPGRAYEQYF . TRBV6-5 . TRBJ2-7
TGTGCCAGCAGCAAAATCCAAACAGGGGGCGCCGGGGAAAAACTGTTTTTT CASSKIQTGGAGEKLFF . TRBV21-1 . TRBJ1-4
TGTGCCAGCAGCCAGGGGGCGCCGGAGACCCAGTACTTC CASSQGAPETQYF . TRBV7-6 TRBD1 TRBJ2-5
TGTGCCAGCAGTCCGACAGGGGTTTCAGGCGAGCAGTACTTC CASSPTGVSGEQYF . TRBV7-9 TRBD1 TRBJ2-7
TGTGCCACCAGTGATTTGGTCCGAGACAGGGGGAAATTTCAGCCCCAGCATTTT CATSDLVRDRGKFQPQHF few TRBV24-1 TRBD1 TRBJ1-5